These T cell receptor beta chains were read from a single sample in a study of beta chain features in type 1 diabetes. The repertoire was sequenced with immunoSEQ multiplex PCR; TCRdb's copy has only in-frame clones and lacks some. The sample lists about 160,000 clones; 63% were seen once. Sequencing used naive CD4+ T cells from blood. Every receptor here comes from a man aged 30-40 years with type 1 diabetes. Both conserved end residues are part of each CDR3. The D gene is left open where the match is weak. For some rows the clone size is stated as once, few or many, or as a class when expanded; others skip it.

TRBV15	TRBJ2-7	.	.	TGTGCCACCAGCAGTTACGAGCAGTACTTC	CATSSYEQYF
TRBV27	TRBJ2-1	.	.	TGTGCCAGCTCGCGGTCCGGGACGAATCACAATGAGCAGTTCTTC	CASSRSGTNHNEQFF
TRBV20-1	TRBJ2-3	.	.	TGCAGTGCTTATTCAGATACGCAGTATTTT	CSAYSDTQYF
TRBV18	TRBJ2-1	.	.	TGTGCCAGCTCACCCCTCCCGGGTGAGGATGAGCAGTTCTTC	CASSPLPGEDEQFF
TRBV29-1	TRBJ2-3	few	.	TGCAGCGTTGATGGTCCTTTGGCCAGGCAAGGAGATACGCAGTATTTT	CSVDGPLARQGDTQYF
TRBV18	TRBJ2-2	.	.	TGTGCCAGCTCACCACGGGGGACCGGGGAGCTGTTTTTT	CASSPRGTGELFF
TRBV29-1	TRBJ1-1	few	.	TGCAGCGTCCCGACACAGCTGAACACTGAAGCTTTCTTT	CSVPTQLNTEAFF
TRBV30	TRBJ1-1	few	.	TGTGCCTGGGGTAGGAGCATGAACACTGAAGCTTTCTTT	CAWGRSMNTEAFF
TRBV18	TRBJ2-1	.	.	TGTGCCAGCTCACCCGGACAGAGCTCCTACAATGAGCAGTTCTTC	CASSPGQSSYNEQFF
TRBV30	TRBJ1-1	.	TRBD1	TGTGCCTCCATCGGAGGGACAGGGTGGACTGAAGCTTTCTTT	CASIGGTGWTEAFF
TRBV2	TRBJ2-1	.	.	TGTGCCAGCAGCTGGCAGGGGAGCGCCTACAATGAGCAGTTCTTC	CASSWQGSAYNEQFF
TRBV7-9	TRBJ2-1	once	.	TGTGCCAGCAGCCTATTACGTGCTTTTCGGTCCAATGAGCAGTTCTTC	CASSLLRAFRSNEQFF
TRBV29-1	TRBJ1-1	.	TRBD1	TGCAGCGTTGTTGGGTTCAGGACAGGGGTTGAAGCTTTCTTT	CSVVGFRTGVEAFF
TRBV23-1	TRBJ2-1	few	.	TGCGCCAGCAGTCGGCAGGCAGGGAACTCTTTCTACAATGAGCAGTTCTTC	CASSRQAGNSFYNEQFF
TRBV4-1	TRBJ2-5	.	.	TGCGCCAGCAGCCCTGACCCAGCCGTGGAGACCCAGTACTTC	CASSPDPAVETQYF
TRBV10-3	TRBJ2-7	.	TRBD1	TGTGCCATAGGAACAGGGGACTCCTACGAGCAGTACTTC	CAIGTGDSYEQYF
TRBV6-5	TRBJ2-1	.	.	TGTGCCAGCCTAGGGGATGGGGATGAGCAGTTCTTC	CASLGDGDEQFF